A selection of T cell receptor beta chains follows, all from one sample in a study of spatial heterogeneity in lung cancer. MiXCR, run by TCRdb on the 5' RACE reads, gives a single entry per CDR3 protein. The data show about 120,000 distinct CDR3 sequences, with 12% seen just once and 15% to 20% held by the top ten. Sequencing was performed on PBMCs, taken at follow-up. These receptors came from a male donor with early-stage non-small cell lung cancer. Both conserved end residues are part of each CDR3. Fields, in order: clone size, D gene, V gene, J gene, CDR3 protein, CDR3 DNA. A D gene is named only where the DNA matches it firmly. Rows give clone size only sometimes, using once, few, many, or a class for an expanded clone.

.	.	TRBV7-2	TRBJ2-1	CASSLPAAPYNEQFF	TGTGCCAGCAGCTTACCAGCGGCGCCATACAATGAGCAGTTCTTC
few	.	TRBV5-1	TRBJ2-5	CASSLVGLRGTETQYF	TGCGCCAGCAGCTTGGTAGGCCTAAGGGGGACGGAGACCCAGTACTTC
.	TRBD1	TRBV6-6	TRBJ1-1	CASRRQGPSTEAFF	TGTGCCAGCAGGCGACAGGGGCCGAGCACTGAAGCTTTCTTT
.	TRBD1	TRBV11-3	TRBJ2-1	CATLGRDRGSYNEQFF	TGTGCCACCCTTGGACGGGACAGGGGATCCTACAATGAGCAGTTCTTC
few	TRBD2	TRBV6-5	TRBJ2-1	CASSYIGGARNEQFF	TGTGCCAGCAGTTACATCGGGGGGGCCAGGAATGAGCAGTTCTTC
.	TRBD1	TRBV28	TRBJ1-2	CASSFNPGTAYGYTF	TGTGCCAGCAGTTTCAATCCCGGGACAGCTTATGGCTACACCTTC
few	TRBD2	TRBV29-1	TRBJ2-5	CSVTSDQETQYF	TGCAGCGTTACTAGCGACCAAGAGACCCAGTACTTC
.	.	TRBV21-1	TRBJ2-3	CASSKQPSDTQYF	TGTGCCAGCAGCAAACAGCCTTCGGATACGCAGTATTTT
.	TRBD2	TRBV28	TRBJ2-3	CASSSTSGGAPDTQYF	TGTGCCAGCAGTTCGACTAGCGGGGGGGCCCCAGATACGCAGTATTTT
few	.	TRBV19	TRBJ2-3	CASSIRAQGGRETDTQYF	TGTGCCAGTAGTATCAGGGCACAGGGTGGGCGCGAGACAGATACGCAGTATTTT
many	.	TRBV10-3	TRBJ2-7	CAISPGGPRSYEQYF	TGTGCCATCAGTCCCGGGGGCCCCCGCTCCTACGAGCAGTACTTC
.	TRBD1	TRBV5-5	TRBJ2-7	CASSSQFGQGYYEQYF	TGTGCCAGCAGCTCGCAATTTGGACAGGGCTACTACGAGCAGTACTTC
.	.	TRBV11-2	TRBJ2-3	CASSLQGRTQYF	TGTGCCAGCAGCCTCCAGGGGCGTACGCAGTATTTT
.	.	TRBV4-3	TRBJ1-2	CASSQTQVLTGYTF	TGCGCCAGCAGCCAAACTCAGGTCTTAACGGGCTACACCTTC
many	.	TRBV5-1	TRBJ1-2	CASSLMTGNYGYTF	TGCGCCAGCAGCTTGATGACCGGGAACTATGGCTACACCTTC
.	.	TRBV5-1	TRBJ2-7	CASSLDPLGQGTYEQYF	TGCGCCAGCAGCTTGGACCCCCTAGGGCAGGGGACCTACGAGCAGTACTTC
few	.	TRBV11-3	TRBJ1-3	CASSLAGGRISGNTIYF	TGTGCCAGCAGCTTAGCCGGAGGACGGATCTCTGGAAACACCATATATTTT
few	TRBD2	TRBV7-2	TRBJ2-3	CASSLVGSGGAWDTQYF	TGTGCCAGCAGCTTAGTCGGTAGCGGGGGGGCCTGGGATACGCAGTATTTT
.	.	TRBV5-4	TRBJ2-2	CASSLDPGTNTGELFF	TGTGCCAGCAGCTTGGACCCAGGAACAAACACCGGGGAGCTGTTTTTT
few	.	TRBV28	TRBJ1-1	CASSLLSRDTEAFF	TGTGCCAGCAGTTTACTGTCCCGGGACACTGAAGCTTTCTTT
.	TRBD2	TRBV6-5	TRBJ2-7	CASSYSRGVAGASYEQYF	TGTGCCAGCAGTTACTCGAGAGGCGTAGCGGGGGCTTCCTACGAGCAGTACTTC
.	.	TRBV14	TRBJ2-5	CASSQGVSVLETQYF	TGTGCCAGCAGCCAAGGGGTCTCGGTCCTAGAGACCCAGTACTTC
.	.	TRBV28	TRBJ1-4	CASSSPRGWVTNEKLFF	TGTGCCAGCAGTTCCCCGAGAGGGTGGGTAACTAATGAAAAACTGTTTTTT
.	.	TRBV5-4	TRBJ2-7	CASSPYATRYEQYF	TGTGCCAGCAGCCCTTATGCGACCCGGTACGAGCAGTACTTC
few	.	TRBV5-1	TRBJ2-5	CASSLDMKGTQYF	TGCGCCAGCAGCTTGGACATGAAGGGGACCCAGTACTTC
many	.	TRBV6-1	TRBJ1-5	CASLWGVGNQPQHF	TGTGCCAGCCTCTGGGGGGTGGGGAATCAGCCCCAGCATTTT
.	.	TRBV5-8	TRBJ1-4	CASSLRGATNEKLFF	TGTGCCAGCAGCCTGCGCGGCGCTACTAATGAAAAACTGTTTTTT
.	.	TRBV5-1	TRBJ1-6	CASSSASGTGANSPLHF	TGCGCCAGCAGCTCCGCTTCGGGGACCGGGGCGAATTCACCCCTCCACTTT
many	.	TRBV12-3/TRBV12-4	TRBJ2-5	CASSLMLGGETQYF	TGTGCCAGCAGTTTAATGCTAGGAGGCGAGACCCAGTACTTC
.	.	TRBV10-2	TRBJ1-6	CASSDGQPLHF	TGCGCCAGCAGTGACGGGCAGCCCCTCCACTTT
many	.	TRBV27	TRBJ1-5	CASSPGTGESNQPQHF	TGTGCCAGCAGTCCGGGTACGGGTGAAAGCAATCAGCCCCAGCATTTT
many	.	TRBV27	TRBJ1-1	CASSLFEYTEAFF	TGTGCCAGCAGTTTATTTGAGTACACTGAAGCTTTCTTT
.	.	TRBV6-5	TRBJ2-1	CASSPGQGRDEQFF	TGTGCCAGCAGCCCCGGGCAGGGGAGGGATGAGCAGTTCTTC